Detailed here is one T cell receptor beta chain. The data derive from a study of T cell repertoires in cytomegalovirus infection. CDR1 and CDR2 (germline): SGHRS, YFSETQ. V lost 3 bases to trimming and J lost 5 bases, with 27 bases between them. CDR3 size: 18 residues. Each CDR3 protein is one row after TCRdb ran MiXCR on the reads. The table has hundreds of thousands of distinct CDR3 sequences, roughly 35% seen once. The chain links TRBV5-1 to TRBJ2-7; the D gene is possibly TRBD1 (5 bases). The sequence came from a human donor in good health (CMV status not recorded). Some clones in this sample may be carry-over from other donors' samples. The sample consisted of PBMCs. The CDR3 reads CASSSIGVGALDSNEQYF. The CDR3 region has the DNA TGCGCCAGCAGCTCGATAGGGGTCGGAGCCCTAGATAGCAACGAGCAGTACTTC.